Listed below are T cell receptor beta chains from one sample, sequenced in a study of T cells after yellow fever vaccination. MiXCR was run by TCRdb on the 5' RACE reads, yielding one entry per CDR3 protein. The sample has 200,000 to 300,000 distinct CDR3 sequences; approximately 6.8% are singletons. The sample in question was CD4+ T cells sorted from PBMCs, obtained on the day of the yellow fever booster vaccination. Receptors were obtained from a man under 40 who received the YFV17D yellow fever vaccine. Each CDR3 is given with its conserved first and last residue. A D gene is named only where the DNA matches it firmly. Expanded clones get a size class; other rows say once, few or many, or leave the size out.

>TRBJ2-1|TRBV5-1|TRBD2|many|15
CASSPAPLADNEQFF
TGCGCCAGCAGCCCCGCCCCACTAGCGGACAATGAGCAGTTCTTC
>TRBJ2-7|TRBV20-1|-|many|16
CSAPQPGTRSSYEQYF
TGCAGTGCTCCTCAACCTGGGACTCGGAGCTCCTACGAGCAGTACTTC
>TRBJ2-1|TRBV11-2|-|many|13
CASSLGIYNEQFF
TGTGCCAGCAGCTTAGGGATCTACAATGAGCAGTTCTTC
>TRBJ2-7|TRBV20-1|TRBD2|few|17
CSARSLAGGRPSYEQYF
TGCAGTGCTAGGTCTCTAGCGGGAGGCCGCCCATCCTACGAGCAGTACTTC
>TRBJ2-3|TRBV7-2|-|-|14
CASTPGTYSDTQYF
TGTGCCAGCACCCCAGGGACCTACTCTGATACGCAGTATTTT
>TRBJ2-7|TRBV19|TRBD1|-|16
CPPGTGGPPFYYEQYF
TGTCCTCCCGGGACAGGGGGTCCTCCGTTCTACTACGAGCAGTACTTC
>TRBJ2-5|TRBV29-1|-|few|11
CSVGGLGTQYF
TGCAGCGTGGGGGGGCTGGGGACCCAGTACTTC
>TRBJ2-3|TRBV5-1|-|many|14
CASSFSAVTDTQYF
TGCGCCAGCAGCTTTTCCGCGGTCACAGATACGCAGTATTTT
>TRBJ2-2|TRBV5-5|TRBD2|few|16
CASSLLSGGLSGELFF
TGTGCCAGCAGCTTGCTGTCGGGAGGGCTGTCCGGGGAGCTGTTTTTT
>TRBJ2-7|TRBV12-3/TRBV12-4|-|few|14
CASSFAVNNYEQYF
TGTGCCAGCAGTTTCGCAGTTAACAACTACGAGCAGTACTTC
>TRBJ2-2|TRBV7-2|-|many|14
CASSTQANTGELFF
TGTGCCAGCAGCACACAAGCGAACACCGGGGAGCTGTTTTTT
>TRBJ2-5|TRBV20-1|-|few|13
CSAYQTGLETQYF
TGCAGTGCGTATCAAACAGGGCTGGAGACCCAGTACTTC
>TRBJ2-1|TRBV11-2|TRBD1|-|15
CASSSPGGSYNEQFF
TGTGCCAGCAGCTCCCCAGGGGGCTCCTACAATGAGCAGTTCTTC
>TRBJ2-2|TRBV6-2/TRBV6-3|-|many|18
CASSYSLGTEIFTGELFF
TGTGCCAGCAGTTACTCCCTCGGGACGGAGATCTTCACCGGGGAGCTGTTTTTT
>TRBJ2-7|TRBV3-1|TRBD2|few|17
CASSRSYRAGGTYEQYF
TGTGCCAGCAGCCGAAGCTACCGAGCGGGGGGTACCTACGAGCAGTACTTC
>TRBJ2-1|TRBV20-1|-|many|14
CSASSSGDLYEQFF
TGCAGTGCTAGTAGTTCAGGTGATCTCTATGAGCAGTTCTTC
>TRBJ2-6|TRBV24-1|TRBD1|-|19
CATRGSRDRGDSGANVLTF
TGTGCCACCAGGGGGTCGCGGGACAGGGGAGACTCTGGGGCCAACGTCCTGACTTTC
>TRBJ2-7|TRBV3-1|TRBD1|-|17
CASSQAFVGDRGPEQYF
TGTGCCAGCAGCCAAGCCTTCGTAGGGGACAGGGGGCCCGAGCAGTACTTC
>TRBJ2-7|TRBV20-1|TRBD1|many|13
CSASWDSKGEQYF
TGCAGTGCTAGTTGGGACAGTAAAGGCGAGCAGTACTTC
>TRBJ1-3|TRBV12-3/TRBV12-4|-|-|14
CASSARDTRNTIYF
TGTGCCAGCAGTGCCCGGGACACCAGAAACACCATATATTTT
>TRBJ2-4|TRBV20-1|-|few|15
CSARDPGEAKNIQYF
TGCAGTGCTAGAGACCCAGGGGAAGCCAAAAACATTCAGTACTTC
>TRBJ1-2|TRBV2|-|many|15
CASSEALRWGYGYTF
TGTGCCAGCAGTGAAGCCTTGCGGTGGGGCTATGGCTACACCTTC
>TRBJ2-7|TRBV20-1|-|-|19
CSAIPQYGTTSGQSSEQYF
TGCAGTGCTATCCCCCAGTACGGGACCACGAGCGGGCAGTCCTCCGAGCAGTACTTC
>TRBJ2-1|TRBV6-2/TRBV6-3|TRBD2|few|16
CASSYSSSGRYNEQFF
TGTGCCAGCAGTTACTCGAGTAGCGGGAGGTACAATGAGCAGTTCTTC
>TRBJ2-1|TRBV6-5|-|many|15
CASSYSGLQGNEQFF
TGTGCCAGCAGTTACTCGGGCCTGCAGGGTAATGAGCAGTTCTTC
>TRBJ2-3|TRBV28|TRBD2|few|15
CASTPGLASTDTQYF
TGTGCCAGCACCCCTGGACTAGCGAGCACAGATACGCAGTATTTT
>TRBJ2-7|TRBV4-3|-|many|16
CASSQERRGFSYEQYF
TGCGCCAGCAGCCAAGAGCGCAGGGGATTCTCCTACGAGCAGTACTTC
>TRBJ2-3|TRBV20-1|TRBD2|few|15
CSARDLGLASYTQYF
TGCAGTGCTAGAGATCTTGGACTAGCGAGCTATACGCAGTATTTT
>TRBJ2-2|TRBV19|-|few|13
CASSMQNTGELFF
TGTGCCAGTAGTATGCAAAACACCGGGGAGCTGTTTTTT
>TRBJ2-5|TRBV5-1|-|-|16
CASSLVGQGRQETQYF
TGCGCCAGCAGCTTGGTGGGTCAGGGAAGGCAAGAGACCCAGTACTTC
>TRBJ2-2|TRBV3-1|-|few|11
CASSQIGELFF
TGTGCCAGCAGCCAAATCGGGGAGCTGTTTTTT
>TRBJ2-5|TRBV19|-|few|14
CASSRTLGQETQYF
TGTGCCAGTAGCCGGACATTAGGCCAAGAGACCCAGTACTTC
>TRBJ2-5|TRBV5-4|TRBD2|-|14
CASSLKGGEGTQYF
TGTGCCAGCAGCTTGAAGGGAGGGGAAGGGACCCAGTACTTC
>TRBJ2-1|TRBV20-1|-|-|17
CSARDSTRGGSYNEQFF
TGCAGTGCTAGAGATTCGACGAGGGGCGGCTCCTACAATGAGCAGTTCTTC
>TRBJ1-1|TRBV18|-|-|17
CASSPGGQTELNTEAFF
TGTGCCAGCTCCCCCGGGGGGCAGACCGAATTGAACACTGAAGCTTTCTTT
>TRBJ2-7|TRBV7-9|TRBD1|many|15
CASSSAGTGIYEQYF
TGTGCCAGCAGCTCTGCCGGGACAGGGATCTACGAGCAGTACTTC
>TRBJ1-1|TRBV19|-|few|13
CASRLRGNTEAFF
TGTGCCAGTAGATTAAGGGGGAACACTGAAGCTTTCTTT
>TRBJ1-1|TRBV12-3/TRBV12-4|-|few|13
CASSETRGVEAFF
TGTGCCAGCAGCGAGACCAGGGGCGTTGAAGCTTTCTTT
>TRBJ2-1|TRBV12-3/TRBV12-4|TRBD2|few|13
CASSLLAGGEQFF
TGTGCCAGCAGTTTACTAGCGGGGGGTGAGCAGTTCTTC
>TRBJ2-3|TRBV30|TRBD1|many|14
CAQKRGLSTDTQYF
TGTGCTCAAAAGAGGGGGCTAAGCACAGATACGCAGTATTTT
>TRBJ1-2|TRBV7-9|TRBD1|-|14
CASTLQGGNYGYTF
TGTGCCAGCACCCTACAGGGGGGGAACTATGGCTACACCTTC
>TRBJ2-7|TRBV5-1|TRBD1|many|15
CASSLSWTGGSEQYF
TGCGCCAGCAGCTTAAGTTGGACAGGGGGATCCGAGCAGTACTTC
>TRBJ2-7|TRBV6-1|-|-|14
CAIGGGETSYEQYF
TGTGCCATAGGGGGGGGAGAGACCTCCTACGAGCAGTACTTC
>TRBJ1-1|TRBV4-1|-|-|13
CASSGLGWTEAFF
TGCGCCAGCAGCGGCCTGGGGTGGACTGAAGCTTTCTTT
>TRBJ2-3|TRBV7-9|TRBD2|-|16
CASSKGLAGVSDTQYF
TGTGCCAGCAGCAAAGGACTAGCGGGAGTGTCAGATACGCAGTATTTT
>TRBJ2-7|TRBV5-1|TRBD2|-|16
CASTPEESGRWYEQYF
TGCGCCAGCACCCCCGAGGAAAGCGGGAGATGGTACGAGCAGTACTTC
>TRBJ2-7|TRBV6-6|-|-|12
CASSYELREQYF
TGTGCCAGCAGTTACGAACTCCGCGAGCAGTACTTC
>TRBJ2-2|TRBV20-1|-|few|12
CSASPDTGELFF
TGCAGTGCTAGCCCTGACACCGGGGAGCTGTTTTTT
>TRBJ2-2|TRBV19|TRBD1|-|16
CASSDRAPPNTGELFF
TGTGCCAGTAGCGACAGGGCCCCGCCGAACACCGGGGAGCTGTTTTTT